The source of this T cell receptor beta chain is a study of cytomegalovirus exposure and HLA in healthy donors. V was trimmed by 3 bases and J by 3 bases, leaving 6 bases between them. From germline, CDR1 is MDHEN and CDR2 SYDVKM. The length of the CDR3 is 13 residues. PCR was performed using 60 Vbeta and 13 Jbeta primers. Sequencing used immunoSEQ multiplex PCR; TCRdb keeps in-frame clones, though not all of them. The sample lists tens of thousands of clones; 65% to 70% were seen once. This sequence was found in a woman aged 50 to 65 in good health and CMV-seropositive. The source material was PBMCs. This chain links TRBV28 with TRBJ1-5; D is uncertain. CDR3 DNA: TGTGCCAGCAGTTTTGCTACCAATCAGCCCCAGCATTTT. Translating it yields CASSFATNQPQHF.